Sequencing of this T cell receptor (beta chain) was carried out in a study of CD8 T cells in ankylosing spondylitis. Overall study findings and caveats: A motif of roughly eight highly homologous TCR beta variants was seen as apparently characteristic of ankylosing spondylitis blood.

The CDR3 runs 14 residues. The V end lost 5 bases, the J end lost 5 bases, and 18 bases lay between the germline ends. Germline V CDR1 and CDR2: SQVTM, ANQGSEA. As regards this clonotype: Its antigen is currently unknown.

TCRdb redid the calling of the 5' RACE reads with MiXCR, one entry per CDR3 protein. The sample lists 200,000 to 250,000 distinct CDR3 sequences; about 7% were seen once. The receptor's source is a male donor with ankylosing spondylitis. The material sequenced was blood, either unsorted or a sorted T cell fraction (not recorded which). The rearrangement joins TRBV29-1 to TRBJ2-5, with D perhaps matching TRBD1 (6 bases). CDR3 amino acids: CSVRGSAMWETQYF. The CDR3 bases are TGCAGCGTTAGGGGGAGCGCTATGTGGGAGACCCAGTACTTC.